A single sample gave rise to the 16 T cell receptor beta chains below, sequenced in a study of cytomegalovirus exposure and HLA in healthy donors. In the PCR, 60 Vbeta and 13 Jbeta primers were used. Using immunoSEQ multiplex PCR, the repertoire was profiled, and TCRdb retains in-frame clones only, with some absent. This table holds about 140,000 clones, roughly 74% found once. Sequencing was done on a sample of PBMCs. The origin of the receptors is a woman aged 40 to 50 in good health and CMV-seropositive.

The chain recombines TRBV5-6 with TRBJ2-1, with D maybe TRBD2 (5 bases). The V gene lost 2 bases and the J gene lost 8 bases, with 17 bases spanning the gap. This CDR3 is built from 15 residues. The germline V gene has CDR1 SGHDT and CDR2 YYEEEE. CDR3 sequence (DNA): TGTGCCAGCAGCTTAGGCCCGTTTCCCGGGGATGAGCAGTTCTTC. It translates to CASSLGPFPGDEQFF.

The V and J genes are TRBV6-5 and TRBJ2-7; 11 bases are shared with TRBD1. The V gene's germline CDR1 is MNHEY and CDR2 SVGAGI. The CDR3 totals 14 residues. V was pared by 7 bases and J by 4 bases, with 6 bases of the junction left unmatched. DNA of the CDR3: TGTGCCAGCATTAGGGACAGGGGGGGGTACGAGCAGTACTTC. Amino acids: CASIRDRGGYEQYF.

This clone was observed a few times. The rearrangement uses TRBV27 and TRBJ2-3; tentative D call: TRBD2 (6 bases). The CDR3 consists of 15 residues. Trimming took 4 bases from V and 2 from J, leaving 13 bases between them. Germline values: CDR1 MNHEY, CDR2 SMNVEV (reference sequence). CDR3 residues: CASSWGDSSTDTQYF. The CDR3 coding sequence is TGTGCCAGCAGTTGGGGGGACTCCTCCACAGATACGCAGTATTTT.

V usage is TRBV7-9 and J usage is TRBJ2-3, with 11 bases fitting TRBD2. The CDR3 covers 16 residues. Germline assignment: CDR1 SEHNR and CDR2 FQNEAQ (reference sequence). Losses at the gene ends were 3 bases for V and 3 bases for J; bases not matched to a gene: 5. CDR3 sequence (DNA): TGTGCCAGCAGCTTGAGGACTAGCGGGTGGACAGATACGCAGTATTTT. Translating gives CASSLRTSGWTDTQYF.

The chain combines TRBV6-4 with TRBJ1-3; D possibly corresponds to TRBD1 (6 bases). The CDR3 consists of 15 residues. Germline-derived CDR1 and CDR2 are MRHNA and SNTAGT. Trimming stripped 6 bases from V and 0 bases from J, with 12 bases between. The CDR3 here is CASSQPRGSGNTIYF. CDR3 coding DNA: TGTGCCAGCAGCCAACCCAGGGGCTCTGGAAACACCATATATTTT.

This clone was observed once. The CDR3 bases are TGCGCCAGCAGCCAACCACTAAGACAGGGCGGAAACACCATATATTTT. It codes for CASSQPLRQGGNTIYF. V is TRBV4-1 and J is TRBJ1-3; 7 bases agree with TRBD1. V shed 2 bases and J 4 bases; nucleotides not matched to a gene: 8. Germline CDR1 MGHRA, CDR2 YSYEKL. The CDR3 sequence is 16 residues long.

The CDR3 DNA sequence: TGTGCCAGCAGTGAAGGGACAAGAAATGAAGCTTTCTTT. Amino acids: CASSEGTRNEAFF. The chain recombines TRBV25-1 with TRBJ1-1, with a weak D call TRBD1 (6 bases). This CDR3 has 13 residues. V was shortened by 2 bases and J by 7 bases, with 11 bases between the two germline ends. The V gene's germline CDR1 is MGHDK and CDR2 SYGVNS.

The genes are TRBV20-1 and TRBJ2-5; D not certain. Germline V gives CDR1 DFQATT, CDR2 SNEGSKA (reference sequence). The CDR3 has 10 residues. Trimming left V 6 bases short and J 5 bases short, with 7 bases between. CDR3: CSAQRETQYF. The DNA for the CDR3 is TGCAGTGCCCAACGGGAGACCCAGTACTTC.

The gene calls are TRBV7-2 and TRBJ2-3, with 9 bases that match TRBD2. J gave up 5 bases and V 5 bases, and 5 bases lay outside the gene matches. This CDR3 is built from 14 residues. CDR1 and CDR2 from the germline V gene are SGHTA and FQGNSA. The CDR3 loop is CASSGLAGRDTQYF. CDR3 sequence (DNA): TGTGCCAGCAGCGGTCTAGCGGGAAGAGATACGCAGTATTTT.

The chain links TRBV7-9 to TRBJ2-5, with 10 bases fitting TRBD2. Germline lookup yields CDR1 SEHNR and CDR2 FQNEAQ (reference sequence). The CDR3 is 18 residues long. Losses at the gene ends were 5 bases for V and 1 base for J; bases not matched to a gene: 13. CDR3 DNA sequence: TGTGCCAGCAGCACAGGGGCTAGCGGGAGAGGACCCCAAGAGACCCAGTACTTC. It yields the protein CASSTGASGRGPQETQYF.

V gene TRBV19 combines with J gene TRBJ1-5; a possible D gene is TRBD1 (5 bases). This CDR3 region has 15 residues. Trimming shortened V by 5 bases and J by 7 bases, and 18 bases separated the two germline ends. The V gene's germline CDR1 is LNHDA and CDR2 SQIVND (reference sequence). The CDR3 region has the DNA TGTGCCAGTAGTTTCCGTCCGGGACTGGACCAGCCCCAGCATTTT. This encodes CASSFRPGLDQPQHF.

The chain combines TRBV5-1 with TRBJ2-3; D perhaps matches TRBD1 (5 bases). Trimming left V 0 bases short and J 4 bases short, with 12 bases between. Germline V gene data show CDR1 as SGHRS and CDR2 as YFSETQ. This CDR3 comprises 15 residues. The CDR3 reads CASSLASQGSDTQYF. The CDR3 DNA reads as TGCGCCAGCAGCTTGGCCTCCCAGGGATCAGATACGCAGTATTTT. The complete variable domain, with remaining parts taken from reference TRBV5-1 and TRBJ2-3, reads KAGVTQTPRYLIKTRGQQVTLSCSPISGHRSVSWYQQTPGQGLQFLFEYFSETQRNKGNFPGRFSGRQFSNSRSEMNVSTLELGDSALYLCASSLASQGSDTQYFGPGTRLTVL.

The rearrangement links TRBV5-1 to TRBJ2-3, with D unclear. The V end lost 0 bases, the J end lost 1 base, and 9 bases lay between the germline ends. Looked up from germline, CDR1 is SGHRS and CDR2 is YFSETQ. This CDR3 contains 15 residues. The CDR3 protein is CASSLEPVRTDTQYF. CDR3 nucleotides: TGCGCCAGCAGCTTGGAACCAGTTCGCACAGATACGCAGTATTTT. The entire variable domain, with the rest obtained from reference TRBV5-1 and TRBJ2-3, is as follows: KAGVTQTPRYLIKTRGQQVTLSCSPISGHRSVSWYQQTPGQGLQFLFEYFSETQRNKGNFPGRFSGRQFSNSRSEMNVSTLELGDSALYLCASSLEPVRTDTQYFGPGTRLTVL.

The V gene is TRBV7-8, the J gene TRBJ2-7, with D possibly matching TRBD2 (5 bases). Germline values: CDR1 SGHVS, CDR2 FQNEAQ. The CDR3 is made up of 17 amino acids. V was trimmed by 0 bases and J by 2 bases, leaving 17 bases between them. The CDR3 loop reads CASSLAGSTRWAYEQYF. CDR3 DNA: TGTGCCAGCAGCTTAGCTGGGTCAACTAGGTGGGCCTACGAGCAGTACTTC.

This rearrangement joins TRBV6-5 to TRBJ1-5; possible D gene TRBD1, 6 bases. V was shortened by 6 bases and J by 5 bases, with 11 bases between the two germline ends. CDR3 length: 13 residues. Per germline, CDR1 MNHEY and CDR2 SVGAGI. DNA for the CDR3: TGTGCCAGCAGATTATGGACAGATCAGCCCCAGCATTTT. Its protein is CASRLWTDQPQHF.

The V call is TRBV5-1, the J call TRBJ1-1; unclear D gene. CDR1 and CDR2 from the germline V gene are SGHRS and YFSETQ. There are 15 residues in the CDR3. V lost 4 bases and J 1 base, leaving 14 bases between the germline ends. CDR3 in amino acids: CASSQYGVTNTEAFF. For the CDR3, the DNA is TGCGCCAGCAGCCAATACGGGGTCACGAACACTGAAGCTTTCTTT.